This TCR beta chain was sequenced in a study of blood T cell repertoires in COVID-19. Sequencing used immunoSEQ multiplex PCR; TCRdb keeps in-frame clones, though not all of them. The sample has about 31,000 clones; approximately 87% are singletons. V lost 0 bases and J lost 3, with 13 bases in between. In germline, CDR1 is KGHDR, CDR2 SFDVKD. The CDR3 sequence is 16 residues long. The receptor's source is a human donor with active COVID-19. The donor label of this sample is uncertain. V is TRBV24-1 and J is TRBJ2-5; the D gene is possibly TRBD1 (6 bases). Specimen: peripheral blood. CDR3 coding DNA: TGTGCCACCAGTGATTTGGCCCGTGGGGGCGAAGAGACCCAGTACTTC. Translating gives CATSDLARGGEETQYF.